Below, 29 T cell receptor beta chains from the same sample are listed, as sequenced in a study of early T cells in non-severe SARS-CoV-2 infection. TCRdb re-derived calls from the 5' RACE reads in MiXCR, one entry per CDR3 protein. The sample lists around 67,000 distinct CDR3 sequences; about 12% were seen once. Sequencing was performed on whole blood. The source of these receptors is an adult who was a healthcare worker with PCR-confirmed SARS-CoV-2 infection or an uninfected control (not recorded which).

The V gene is TRBV7-9, the J gene TRBJ1-1; no clear D gene. V was trimmed by 6 bases and J by 2 bases, leaving 10 bases between them. This CDR3 spans 13 amino acids. Germline values: CDR1 SEHNR, CDR2 FQNEAQ (reference sequence). CDR3 in amino acids: CASRSQRNTEAFF. The CDR3 nucleotides read TGTGCCAGCAGATCACAGAGAAACACTGAAGCTTTCTTT. The full variable domain, with the rest looked up from reference TRBV7-9 and TRBJ1-1, is DTGVSQNPRHKITKRGQNVTFRCDPISEHNRLYWYRQTLGQGPEFLTYFQNEAQLEKSRLLSDRFSAERPKGSFSTLEIQRTEQGDSAMYLCASRSQRNTEAFFGQGTRLTVV.

The V and J genes are TRBV29-1 and TRBJ2-6; D is unclear. CDR3 length: 12 residues. The germline V and J ends were trimmed by 7 bases and 0 bases, with 4 bases remaining between them. Germline V gene lookup returns CDR1 SQVTM and CDR2 ANQGSEA. CDR3 residues: CSGLSGANVLTF. The DNA for the CDR3 is TGCAGCGGACTCTCTGGGGCCAACGTCCTGACTTTC.

Many counts were recorded for this clonotype. The V call is TRBV18, the J call TRBJ2-1; TRBD2 matches 8 bases. Unmatched junction bases numbered 17, after V lost 6 bases and J lost 7 bases. The length of the CDR3 is 17 residues. Germline assignment: CDR1 KGHSH and CDR2 LQKENI. The CDR3 is CASSALSRAGVENEQFF. In DNA, the CDR3 is TGTGCCAGCTCGGCGTTGTCGAGAGCGGGAGTGGAAAATGAGCAGTTCTTC.

The V and J genes are TRBV7-3 and TRBJ2-2; 8 bases match TRBD2. Losses at the gene ends were 5 bases for V and 6 bases for J; bases not matched to a gene: 5. This CDR3 contains 14 residues. Per the germline V gene, CDR1 is SGHTA and CDR2 is FQGTGA. The CDR3 spells CASSPSGGPGELFF. The CDR3 nucleotides are TGTGCCAGCAGCCCCAGCGGGGGCCCCGGGGAGCTGTTTTTT. Supplemented by reference TRBV7-3 and TRBJ2-2, the full variable domain reads GAGVSQTPSNKVTEKGKYVELRCDPISGHTALYWYRQSLGQGPEFLIYFQGTGAADDSGLPNDRFFAVRPEGSVSTLKIQRTERGDSAVYLCASSPSGGPGELFFGEGSRLTVL.

This clonotype was observed a handful of times. The rearrangement links TRBV5-1 to TRBJ2-3; D remains ambiguous. The V and J ends lost 0 bases and 0 bases respectively, with 11 bases between them. CDR3 size: 16 residues. Germline CDR1 SGHRS, CDR2 YFSETQ. The CDR3 is CASSLGLFFSTDTQYF. CDR3 bases: TGCGCCAGCAGCTTGGGTTTGTTCTTTAGCACAGATACGCAGTATTTT.

The rearrangement uses TRBV3-1 and TRBJ2-7; the D gene is possibly TRBD1 (5 bases). Germline CDR1 reads LGHDT; CDR2 reads YNNKEL (reference sequence). The CDR3 loop spans 14 amino acids. The V end was cut by 1 base, the J end by 0 bases, with 7 bases between. As DNA, the CDR3 is TGTGCCAGCAGCCAAGTGACAGCCTCCTACGAGCAGTACTTC. Translation: CASSQVTASYEQYF.

This clonotype is labeled large. The gene calls are TRBV5-1 and TRBJ2-7; 13 nucleotides line up with TRBD2. Trimming took 1 base from V and 3 from J; bases not matched to a gene: 10. The CDR3 extends over 18 amino acids. The germline V gene encodes CDR1 SGHRS and CDR2 YFSETQ. The CDR3 DNA follows: TGCGCCAGCAGCTTGCGGTGGACTAGCGGGGGCCCTATCTACGAGCAGTACTTC. Translating gives CASSLRWTSGGPIYEQYF.

This clonotype was observed a few times. This chain connects TRBV6-2 or TRBV6-3 to TRBJ2-3; D gene ambiguous. V shed 8 bases and J shed 5 bases, with 14 bases lying between them. Per the germline V gene, CDR1 is MNHEY and CDR2 is SVGEGT. The CDR3 is 13 residues long. The CDR3 DNA follows: TGTGCCAGCGGTTTGGTGCTTGAAGATACGCAGTATTTT. This codes for CASGLVLEDTQYF.

This clonotype was seen more than once but under ten times. The chain has TRBV20-1 and TRBJ2-1; 10 bases line up with TRBD2. Germline CDR1 DFQATT, CDR2 SNEGSKA (reference sequence). CDR3 length: 12 residues. The J segment lost 10 bases and the V segment lost 4 bases, leaving 4 bases of the junction unmatched. This CDR3 reads CSANKGLAEQFF. DNA for the CDR3: TGCAGTGCTAATAAGGGACTAGCGGAGCAGTTCTTC.

This clonotype was detected ten times or more. V and J are TRBV6-5 and TRBJ1-1; D remains ambiguous. V was shortened by 2 bases and J by 1 base, with 8 bases between the two germline ends. This CDR3 comprises 14 residues. Germline lookup yields CDR1 MNHEY and CDR2 SVGAGI. CDR3: CASSYRRKNTEAFF. The CDR3 coding sequence is TGTGCCAGCAGTTACCGGCGGAAGAACACTGAAGCTTTCTTT.

The sample holds a few counts of this clonotype. V is TRBV20-1 and J is TRBJ2-7; the D gene could be TRBD1 or TRBD2 (6 bases each). V lost 4 bases to trimming and J lost 4 bases, with 17 bases between them. The CDR3 extends over 14 amino acids. The germline CDR1 and CDR2 sequences are DFQATT and SNEGSKA (reference sequence). The CDR3 bases are TGCAGTGCTACTGACCTGGGGGGCGGGTACGAGCAGTACTTC. Protein: CSATDLGGGYEQYF.

The rearrangement links TRBV10-3 to TRBJ2-3; no reliable D call. The CDR3 is 16 amino acids. Trimming stripped 6 bases from V and 0 bases from J, with 16 bases between. The germline CDR1 and CDR2 sequences are ENHRY and SYGVKD. CDR3 region: CAISEPLGASTDTQYF. DNA of the CDR3: TGTGCCATCAGCGAACCTCTGGGTGCTAGCACAGATACGCAGTATTTT.

Many counts were recorded for this clonotype. V is TRBV6-5 and J is TRBJ1-2; TRBD1 agrees at 7 bases. The germline V gene encodes CDR1 MNHEY and CDR2 SVGAGI. The CDR3 spans 14 residues. V gave up 2 bases and J gave up 4 bases; unmatched junction bases: 4. This chain's CDR3 is CASSYGTAFYGYTF. The CDR3 DNA sequence: TGTGCCAGCAGTTACGGGACAGCCTTCTATGGCTACACCTTC.

The gene calls are TRBV10-3 and TRBJ2-1, with D possibly being TRBD1 (6 bases). The V and J ends lost 4 bases and 5 bases respectively, with 12 bases between them. The CDR3 is made up of 14 amino acids. Germline CDR1 is ENHRY and CDR2 is SYGVKD. CDR3 sequence (DNA): TGTGCCATCAGTGCCGGACAGTATAACAATGAGCAGTTCTTC. This codes for CAISAGQYNNEQFF.

The table lists this clonotype with a few counts. J is TRBJ1-1 and V is TRBV12-3 or TRBV12-4, with D possibly matching TRBD1 (5 bases). V was clipped by 3 bases and J by 8 bases, with 13 bases between them. CDR3 size: 13 residues. The CDR3, as DNA: TGTGCCAGCAGTTTTGAGGGGAGCTTCGAAGCTTTCTTT. Its translation is CASSFEGSFEAFF.

This clonotype was detected only a few times. The chain carries TRBV6-6 and TRBJ1-1; the match to TRBD1 covers 7 bases. Germline CDR1 reads MNHNY; CDR2 reads SVGAGI (reference sequence). This CDR3 is 16 amino acids long. The V and J ends lost 2 bases and 2 bases, in that order; junction bases with no gene match: 8. The CDR3 is CASSYARRTGNTEAFF. The CDR3 DNA is TGTGCCAGCAGTTACGCCCGCCGGACAGGAAACACTGAAGCTTTCTTT.

This clonotype showed up many times. V and J are TRBV6-2 or TRBV6-3 and TRBJ2-7; TRBD1 matches 9 bases. V gave up 6 bases and J gave up 5 bases; unmatched junction bases: 11. CDR1 is MNHEY and CDR2 is SVGEGT in the germline V gene. The CDR3 is 15 residues long. CDR3 sequence: CASRPAGQGKNEQYF. Written as DNA, the CDR3 is TGTGCCAGCAGACCCGCCGGACAGGGGAAAAACGAGCAGTACTTC.

In nucleotides, the CDR3 is TGTGCCAGCAGAAGGACAGGGGGCGGTGGGGCCAACGTCCTGACTTTC. Its protein is CASRRTGGGGANVLTF. This sequence joins TRBV6-5 and TRBJ2-6, with TRBD1 matching over 11 bases. From germline, CDR1 is MNHEY and CDR2 SVGAGI. This CDR3 has 16 amino acids. Trimming removed 6 bases from V and 3 bases from J; junction bases left unmatched: 4.

This clonotype has just a few counts. The chain links TRBV5-1 to TRBJ2-7, with 9 bases fitting TRBD1. CDR3 length: 16 amino acids. The germline V gene has CDR1 SGHRS and CDR2 YFSETQ. V shed 1 base and J 2 bases; nucleotides not matched to a gene: 7. DNA of the CDR3: TGCGCCAGCAGCTTGTTTCCGGGACAGGGACCCTACGAGCAGTACTTC. It encodes CASSLFPGQGPYEQYF.

There are a few counts of this clonotype. The J gene is TRBJ2-5, the V gene TRBV6-4; maybe TRBD2 (5 bases). This CDR3 comprises 13 residues. Germline V gene lookup returns CDR1 MRHNA and CDR2 SNTAGT. Trimming shortened V by 11 bases and J by 6 bases, and 19 bases separated the two germline ends. The CDR3 region is CAGIASPVKTQYF. As DNA, the CDR3 is TGTGCCGGGATCGCTAGCCCAGTCAAGACCCAGTACTTC.

The table lists this clonotype with many counts. The chain is built from TRBV3-1 and TRBJ1-2; 7 bases map to TRBD1. With 4 bases clipped from V and 8 bases from J, the junction kept 7 bases outside the gene matches. CDR1 and CDR2 from the germline V gene are LGHDT and YNNKEL (reference sequence). The CDR3 spans 13 residues. CDR3 amino acids: CASSPRQGRGYTF. In DNA form, the CDR3 reads TGTGCCAGCAGCCCGAGACAGGGTCGGGGCTACACCTTC.

As regards this clonotype: An end of the junction does not agree with germline; a read error may underlie this. The V gene is TRBV7-9, the J gene TRBJ1-1; D uncertain. The germline V gene has CDR1 SEHNR and CDR2 FQNEAQ (reference sequence). The CDR3 length is 14 residues. CDR3 region: CASSSLGANTEVFF. The CDR3 bases are TGTGCCAGCAGCTCGCTAGGTGCGAACACTGAAGTTTTCTTT.

This clonotype was recorded once. The J gene is TRBJ2-6, the V gene TRBV9; maybe TRBD1 (6 bases). The CDR3 runs to 17 residues. V was trimmed by 4 bases and J by 0 bases, leaving 14 bases between them. CDR1 and CDR2 (germline): SGDLS, YYNGEE. The CDR3 spells CASSPDSSSSGANVLTF. DNA of the CDR3: TGTGCCAGCAGCCCGGACAGTTCAAGCTCTGGGGCCAACGTCCTGACTTTC.

DNA for the CDR3: TGTGCCTCTGGGCCCCAATATAGCAATCAGCCCCAGCATTTT. Amino acids: CASGPQYSNQPQHF. V is TRBV30 and J is TRBJ1-5; D is uncertain. This CDR3 spans 14 amino acids. Germline assignment: CDR1 GTSNPN and CDR2 SVGIG (reference sequence). Deletions cut 7 bases from V and 0 bases from J, with 13 bases between.

The chain employs TRBV20-1 and TRBJ2-7, with 8 bases aligning to TRBD1. V gave up 3 bases and J gave up 9 bases; unmatched junction bases: 10. Germline values: CDR1 DFQATT, CDR2 SNEGSKA (reference sequence). There are 13 residues in the CDR3. The CDR3 DNA follows: TGCAGTGCTAGTCCCGGACAGGGTCGCGGGCAGTACTTC. This encodes CSASPGQGRGQYF.

This clonotype has a single count. With a much larger clone just one base away, this may be a read error. Likely a read error: the CDR3 ends without its conserved phenylalanine or tryptophan. The chain couples TRBV30 to TRBJ2-7; D uncertain. Trimming left V 1 base short and J 7 bases short, with 20 bases between. Per germline, CDR1 GTSNPN and CDR2 SVGIG (reference sequence). This CDR3 has 15 amino acids. The CDR3 sequence: CAWSDAQSILREQYS. CDR3 nucleotides: TGTGCCTGGAGTGATGCGCAGTCCATTCTAAGAGAGCAGTACTCC.

The chain links TRBV24-1 to TRBJ2-7; TRBD2 aligns across 7 bases. This CDR3 is built from 15 residues. V lost 4 bases, J lost 3 bases, and 8 bases stayed unmatched. CDR1 is KGHDR and CDR2 is SFDVKD in the germline V gene. As DNA, the CDR3 is TGTGCCACCAGTGACGCCGCTAGCGGTGACTACGAGCAGTACTTC. This gives the protein CATSDAASGDYEQYF.

The rearrangement joins TRBV5-1 to TRBJ1-1; perhaps TRBD1 as D (5 bases). This CDR3 region has 16 residues. The germline gives CDR1 SGHRS, CDR2 YFSETQ. V was pared by 1 base and J by 6 bases, with 19 bases between. The CDR3: CASSLNSGTTVAEAFF. The CDR3 nucleotides read TGCGCCAGCAGCTTGAACTCCGGGACGACCGTAGCTGAAGCTTTCTTT.

J is TRBJ1-2 and V is TRBV18, with TRBD1 matching 10 bases. The CDR3 sequence is 17 residues long. Germline CDR1 reads KGHSH; CDR2 reads LQKENI. V shed 1 base, J shed 4 bases, and the junction held 9 bases outside the gene matches. The CDR3 coding sequence is TGTGCCAGCTCACCACGTATATCTCGACAGGGGGCCTATGGCTACACCTTC. It codes for CASSPRISRQGAYGYTF.